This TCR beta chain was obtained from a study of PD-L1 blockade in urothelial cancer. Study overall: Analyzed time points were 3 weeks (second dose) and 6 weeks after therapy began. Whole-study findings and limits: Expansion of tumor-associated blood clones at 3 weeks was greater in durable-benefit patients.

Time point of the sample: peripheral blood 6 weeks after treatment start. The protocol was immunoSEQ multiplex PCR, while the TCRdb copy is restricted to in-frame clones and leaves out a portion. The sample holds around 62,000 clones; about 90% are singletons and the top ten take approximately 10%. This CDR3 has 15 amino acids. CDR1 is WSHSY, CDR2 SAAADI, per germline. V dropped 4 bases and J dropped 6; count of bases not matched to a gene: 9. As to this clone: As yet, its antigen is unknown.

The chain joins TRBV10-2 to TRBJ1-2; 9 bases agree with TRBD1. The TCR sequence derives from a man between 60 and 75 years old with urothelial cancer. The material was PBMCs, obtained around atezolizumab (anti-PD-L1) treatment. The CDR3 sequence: CASSVRDREFDGYTF. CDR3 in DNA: TGCGCCAGCAGTGTCCGGGACAGGGAATTTGATGGCTACACCTTC.